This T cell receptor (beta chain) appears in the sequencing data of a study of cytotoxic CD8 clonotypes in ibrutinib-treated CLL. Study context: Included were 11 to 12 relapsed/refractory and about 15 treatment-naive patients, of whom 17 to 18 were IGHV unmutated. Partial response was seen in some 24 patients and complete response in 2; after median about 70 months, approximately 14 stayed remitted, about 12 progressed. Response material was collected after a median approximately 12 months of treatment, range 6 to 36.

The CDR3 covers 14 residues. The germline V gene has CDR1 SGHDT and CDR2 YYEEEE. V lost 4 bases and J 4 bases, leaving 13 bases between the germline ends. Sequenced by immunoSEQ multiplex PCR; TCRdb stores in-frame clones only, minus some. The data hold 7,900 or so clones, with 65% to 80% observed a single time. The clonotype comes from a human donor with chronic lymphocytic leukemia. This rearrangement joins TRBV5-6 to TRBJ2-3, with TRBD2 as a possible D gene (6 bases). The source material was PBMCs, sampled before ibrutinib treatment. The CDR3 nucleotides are TGTGCCAGCAGCCGGGACTGGCCCGCAGATACGCAGTATTTT. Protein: CASSRDWPADTQYF.